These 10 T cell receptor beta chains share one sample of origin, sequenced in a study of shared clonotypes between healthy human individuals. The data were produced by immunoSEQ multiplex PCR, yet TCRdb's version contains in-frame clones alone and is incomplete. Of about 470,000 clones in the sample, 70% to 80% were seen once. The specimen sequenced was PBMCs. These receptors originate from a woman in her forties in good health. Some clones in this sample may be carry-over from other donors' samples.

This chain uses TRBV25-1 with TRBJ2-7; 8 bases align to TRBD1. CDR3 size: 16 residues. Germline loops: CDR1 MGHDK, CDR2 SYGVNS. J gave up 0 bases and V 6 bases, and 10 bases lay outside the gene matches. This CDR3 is CASRSSRTGSSYEQYF. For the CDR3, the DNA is TGTGCCAGCAGATCCTCCCGGACAGGGTCCTCCTACGAGCAGTACTTC.

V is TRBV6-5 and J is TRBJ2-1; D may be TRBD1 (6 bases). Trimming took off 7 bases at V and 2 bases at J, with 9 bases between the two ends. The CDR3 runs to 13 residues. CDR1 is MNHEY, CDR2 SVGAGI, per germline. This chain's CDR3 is CASTQGPYNEQFF. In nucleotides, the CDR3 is TGTGCCAGCACCCAGGGGCCCTACAATGAGCAGTTCTTC.

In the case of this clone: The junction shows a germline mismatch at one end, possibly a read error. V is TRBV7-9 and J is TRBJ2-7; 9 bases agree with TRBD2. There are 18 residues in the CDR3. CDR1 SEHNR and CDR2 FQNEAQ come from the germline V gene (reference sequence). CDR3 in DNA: TGTGCCAGCAGCGACGTTGGTAGCGGGAGACGGGCAACCTACGAGCGGTACTTC. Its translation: CASSDVGSGRRATYERYF. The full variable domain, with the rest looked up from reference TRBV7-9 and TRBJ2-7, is DTGVSQNPRHKITKRGQNVTFRCDPISEHNRLYWYRQTLGQGPEFLTYFQNEAQLEKSRLLSDRFSAERPKGSFSTLEIQRTEQGDSAMYLCASSDVGSGRRATYERYFGPGTRLTVT.

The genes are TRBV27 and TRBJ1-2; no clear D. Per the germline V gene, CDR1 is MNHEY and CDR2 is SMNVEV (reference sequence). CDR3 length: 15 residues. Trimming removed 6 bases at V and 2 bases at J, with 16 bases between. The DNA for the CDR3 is TGTGCCAGCAGCCGCTATAGCCGAGGGAACTATGGCTACACCTTC. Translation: CASSRYSRGNYGYTF.

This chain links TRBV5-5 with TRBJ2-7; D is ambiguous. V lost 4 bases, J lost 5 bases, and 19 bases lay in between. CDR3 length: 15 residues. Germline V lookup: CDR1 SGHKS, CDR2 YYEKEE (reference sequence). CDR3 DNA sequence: TGTGCCAGCAGCCATCAGGCACTGGCTCAGAACGAGCAGTACTTC. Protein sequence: CASSHQALAQNEQYF.

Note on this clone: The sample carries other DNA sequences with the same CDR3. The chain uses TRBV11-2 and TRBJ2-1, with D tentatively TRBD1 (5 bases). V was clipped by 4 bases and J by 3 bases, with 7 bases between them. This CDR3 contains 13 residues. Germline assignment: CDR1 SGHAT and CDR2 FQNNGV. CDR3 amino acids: CASSSDSYNEQFF. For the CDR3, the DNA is TGTGCCAGCAGCTCTGACAGCTACAATGAGCAGTTCTTC.

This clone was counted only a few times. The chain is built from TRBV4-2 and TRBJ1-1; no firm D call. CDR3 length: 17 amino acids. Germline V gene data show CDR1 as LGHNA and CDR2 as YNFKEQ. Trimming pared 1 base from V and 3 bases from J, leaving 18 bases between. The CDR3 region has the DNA TGTGCCAGCAGCCAAGTAGGAGCGAGACCTCGGGACACTGAAGCTTTCTTT. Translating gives CASSQVGARPRDTEAFF.

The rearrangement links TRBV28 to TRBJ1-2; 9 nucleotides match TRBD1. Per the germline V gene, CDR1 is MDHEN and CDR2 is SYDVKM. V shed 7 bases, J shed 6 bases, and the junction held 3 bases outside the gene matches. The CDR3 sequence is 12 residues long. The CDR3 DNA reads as TGTGCCAGCAACAGGGGGCGGGATGGCTACACCTTC. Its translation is CASNRGRDGYTF.

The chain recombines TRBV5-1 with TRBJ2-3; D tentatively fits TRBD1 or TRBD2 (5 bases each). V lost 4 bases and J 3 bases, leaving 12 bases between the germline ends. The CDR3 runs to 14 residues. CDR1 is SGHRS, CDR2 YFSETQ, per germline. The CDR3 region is CASSPGGGTDTQYF. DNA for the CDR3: TGCGCCAGCAGCCCCGGTGGGGGAACAGATACGCAGTATTTT.

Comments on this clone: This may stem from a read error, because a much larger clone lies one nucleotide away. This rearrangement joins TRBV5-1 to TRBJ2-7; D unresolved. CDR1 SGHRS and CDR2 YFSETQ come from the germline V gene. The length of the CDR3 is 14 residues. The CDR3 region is CASSLAGRVYEQYF. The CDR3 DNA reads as TGTGCCAGCAGCTTGGCCGGACGGGTCTACGAGCAGTACTTC.